This entry features one T cell receptor beta chain sequence. Its antigen is still unknown. Base-call qualities are not available, and no considerably larger clone is one nucleotide away. This entry comes from a study of radiotherapy plus CTLA-4 blockade in lung cancer (dated by TCRdb to between 2017 and 2018). At the level of the whole study: Among the enrolled patients, approximately 18% had an objective response, and approximately 33% reached disease control. Study-level results and caveats: After treatment with radiotherapy and ipilimumab, TCR clones that originated in tumors expanded in peripheral blood. Early dynamic changes in blood T cell clones, together with increased serum interferon-beta after radiation, were reported as the strongest predictors of response.

Library creation used the immunoSEQ multiplex PCR assay. In TCRdb, the immuneACCESS table is reduced to in-frame sequences with V and J assigned. These tables do not hold every clone; where another copy was compared, an unresolved V gene accounts for under half, and the others remain unexplained. In this sample the table shows some 46,000 clones, about 74% of which occur a single time. The ten biggest clones cover roughly 2.6% of the sample. In this study, focal radiation therapy paired with CTLA-4 blockade (ipilimumab) was tested in patients who had chemo-refractory metastatic non-small-cell lung cancer. Trimming removed 5 bases from V and 1 base from J, leaving 17 bases between the germline ends. From a lookup of the germline V gene (reference sequence), CDR1 and CDR2 are LNHNV and YYDKDF. Including cysteine and phenylalanine, the CDR3 has 16 amino acids. Kept here is only the CDR3 DNA, which spans 48 bases and is read in frame from base 1.

This clonotype was sampled from a human donor with non-small cell lung cancer whose response to radiotherapy plus ipilimumab could not be evaluated. The rearranged segments are TRBV15 and TRBJ2-5, with the identity of the D gene unclear. The specimen was peripheral blood, collected from a patient treated with radiotherapy plus ipilimumab. CDR3 sequence: CATSPHVGSRQETQYF. The DNA sequence is as follows: TGTGCCACCAGCCCCCACGTGGGCAGCCGCCAAGAGACCCAGTACTTC.